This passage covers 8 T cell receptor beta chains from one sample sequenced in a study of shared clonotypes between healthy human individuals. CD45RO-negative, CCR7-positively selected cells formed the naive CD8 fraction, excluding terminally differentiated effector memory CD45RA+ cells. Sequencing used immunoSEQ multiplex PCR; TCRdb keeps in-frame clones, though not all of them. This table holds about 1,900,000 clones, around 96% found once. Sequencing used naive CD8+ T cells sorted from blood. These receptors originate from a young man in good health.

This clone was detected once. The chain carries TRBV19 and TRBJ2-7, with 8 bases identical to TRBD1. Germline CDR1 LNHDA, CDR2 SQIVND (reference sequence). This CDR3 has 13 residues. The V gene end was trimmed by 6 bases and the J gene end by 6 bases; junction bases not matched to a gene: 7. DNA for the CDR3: TGTGCCAGTAGGGAAGACAGGGGAGGCGAGCAGTACTTC. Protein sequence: CASREDRGGEQYF.

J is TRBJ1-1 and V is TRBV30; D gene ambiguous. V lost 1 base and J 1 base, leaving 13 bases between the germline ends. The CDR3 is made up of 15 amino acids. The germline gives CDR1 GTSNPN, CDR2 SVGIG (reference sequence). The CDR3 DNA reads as TGTGCCTGGAGTGACCCCGGGTGGAGGAACACTGAAGCTTTCTTT. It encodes CAWSDPGWRNTEAFF.

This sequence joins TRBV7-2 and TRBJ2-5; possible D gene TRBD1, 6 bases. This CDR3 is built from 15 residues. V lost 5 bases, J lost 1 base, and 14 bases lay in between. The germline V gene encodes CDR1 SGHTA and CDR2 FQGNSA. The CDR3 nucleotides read TGTGCCAGCAGCCAACCCGGGACACCCCAAGAGACCCAGTACTTC. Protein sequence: CASSQPGTPQETQYF.

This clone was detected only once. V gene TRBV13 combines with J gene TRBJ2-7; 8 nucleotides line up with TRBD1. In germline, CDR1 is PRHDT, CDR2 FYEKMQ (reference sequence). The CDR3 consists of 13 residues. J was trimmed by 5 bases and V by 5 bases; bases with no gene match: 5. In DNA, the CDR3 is TGTGCCAGCAGCGCGGACAGGGCTAACGAGCAGTACTTC. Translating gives CASSADRANEQYF.

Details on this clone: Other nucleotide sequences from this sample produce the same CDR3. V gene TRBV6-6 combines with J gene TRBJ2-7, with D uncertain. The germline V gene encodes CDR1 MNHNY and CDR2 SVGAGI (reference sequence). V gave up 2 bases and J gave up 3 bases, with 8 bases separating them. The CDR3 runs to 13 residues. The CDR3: CASSYGTGYEQYF. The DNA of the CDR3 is TGTGCCAGCAGTTACGGTACGGGCTACGAGCAGTACTTC.

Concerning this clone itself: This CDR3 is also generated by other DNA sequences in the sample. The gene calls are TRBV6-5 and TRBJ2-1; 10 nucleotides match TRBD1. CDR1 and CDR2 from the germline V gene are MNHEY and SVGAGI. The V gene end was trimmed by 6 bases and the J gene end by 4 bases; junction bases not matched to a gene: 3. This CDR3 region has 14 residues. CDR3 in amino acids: CASSRQGAYNEQFF. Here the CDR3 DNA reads TGTGCCAGCAGCAGACAGGGGGCATACAATGAGCAGTTCTTC.

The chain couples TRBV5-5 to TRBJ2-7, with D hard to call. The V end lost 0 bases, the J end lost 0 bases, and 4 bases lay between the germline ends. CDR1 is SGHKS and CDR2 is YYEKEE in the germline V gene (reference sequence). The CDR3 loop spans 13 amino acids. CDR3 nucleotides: TGTGCCAGCAGCTTGGACAACTCCTACGAGCAGTACTTC. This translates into CASSLDNSYEQYF.

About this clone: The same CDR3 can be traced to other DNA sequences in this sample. CDR3 coding DNA: TGTGCCAGCAGCTTAGCGGGAGAGAACACTGAAGCTTTCTTT. Its protein product is CASSLAGENTEAFF. This chain links TRBV7-6 with TRBJ1-1; no clear D gene. V lost 0 bases and J 1 base, leaving 6 bases between the germline ends. CDR3 size: 14 residues. Germline CDR1 SGHVS, CDR2 FNYEAQ.